One sample yielded the 2 T cell receptor beta chains listed below, sequenced in a study of T cells in Graves' hyperthyroidism and ophthalmopathy. TCR beta CDR3 regions were amplified from RNA transcripts. When the TCR CDR3 underwent first-round RT-PCR, the HTBI primer set was used. Using its own MiXCR run on the multiplex PCR reads, TCRdb lists one record per CDR3 protein. The sample shows 300,000 to 450,000 distinct CDR3 sequences, about 18% of them seen only once. Sequenced material: blood. The source of these receptors is a woman in her thirties with Graves' hyperthyroidism that later progressed to Graves' ophthalmopathy.

This clonotype was picked up many times. This chain uses TRBV14 with TRBJ2-3, with D possibly matching TRBD1 (5 bases). Germline V gene sequence: CDR1 SGHDN, CDR2 FVKESK. Trimming pared 0 bases from V and 3 bases from J, leaving 10 bases between. The CDR3 length is 15 residues. DNA for the CDR3: TGTGCCAGCAGCCAAGAATGGGGCAGAACAGATACGCAGTATTTT. This translates into CASSQEWGRTDTQYF.

This clonotype was counted ten times or more. The rearrangement joins TRBV6-1 to TRBJ1-6; 8 nucleotides match TRBD1. V lost 6 bases to trimming and J lost 0 bases; unmatched junction nucleotides: 16. The CDR3 runs 20 residues. The germline CDR1 and CDR2 sequences are MNHNS and SASEGT. The CDR3 loop reads CASSKRTGLSMSSYNSPLHF. The CDR3 bases are TGTGCCAGCAGCAAAAGGACAGGGCTATCTATGAGCTCCTATAATTCACCCCTCCACTTT.